These T cell receptor beta chains were read from a single sample in a study of blood T cell repertoires in COVID-19. The assay was immunoSEQ multiplex PCR, and TCRdb's table has in-frame clones only and misses some. The table has under 250,000 clones, 70% to 90% seen once. The sample was peripheral blood. Receptors were obtained from a woman between 40 and 55 years old with acute or convalescent COVID-19. Both conserved end residues are part of each CDR3. Fields, in order: clone size, V gene, J gene, D gene, CDR3 protein, CDR3 DNA. A D gene is named only where the DNA matches it firmly. Size tells how often a clone was seen (once, few, many) or the class of an expanded clone, and some rows leave it out.

-	TRBV5-1	TRBJ1-1	TRBD1	CASSLSSQGAATEAFF	TGCGCCAGCAGCTTGTCGTCACAGGGGGCGGCCACTGAAGCTTTCTTT
-	TRBV27	TRBJ2-5	-	CASSLAGRETQYF	TGTGCCAGCAGTTTAGCGGGGAGAGAGACCCAGTACTTC
few	TRBV6-5	TRBJ2-3	TRBD1	CASSGQGWTDTQYF	TGTGCCAGCAGCGGACAGGGGTGGACAGATACGCAGTATTTT
-	TRBV30	TRBJ2-1	TRBD2	CAWGTSGGYNEQFF	TGTGCCTGGGGTACTAGCGGGGGGTACAATGAGCAGTTCTTC
-	TRBV4-1	TRBJ1-1	-	CASSQDAMARTEAFF	TGCGCCAGCAGCCAAGATGCGATGGCGCGGACTGAAGCTTTCTTT
-	TRBV5-6	TRBJ1-1	TRBD1	CASRYGTGTSAFF	TGTGCCAGCAGGTACGGGACAGGGACTTCGGCTTTCTTT
-	TRBV10-3	TRBJ1-6	TRBD1	CAISDGTGGRGSPLHF	TGTGCCATCAGTGATGGCACAGGGGGCCGAGGTTCACCCCTCCACTTT
-	TRBV14	TRBJ2-3	-	CASSLGGTSTDTQYF	TGTGCCAGCAGCCTGGGGGGTACTAGCACAGATACGCAGTATTTT
-	TRBV5-4	TRBJ2-1	TRBD2	CASSSTSGGNNEQFF	TGTGCCAGCAGCTCCACTAGCGGGGGGAACAATGAGCAGTTCTTC
-	TRBV27	TRBJ1-1	-	CASSLNGLNTEAFF	TGTGCCAGCAGTTTAAATGGACTAAACACTGAAGCTTTCTTT
few	TRBV25-1	TRBJ1-6	-	CASSEYERGFPDNSPLHF	TGTGCCAGCAGTGAATATGAAAGGGGCTTTCCGGATAATTCACCCCTCCACTTT
-	TRBV4-1	TRBJ2-5	-	CASSQGVSAGKTQYF	TGCGCCAGCAGCCAAGGAGTTTCGGCGGGGAAGACCCAGTACTTC
-	TRBV12-5	TRBJ1-5	-	CASGSLTAGGDQPQHF	TGTGCTAGTGGTTCGCTCACGGCAGGAGGAGATCAGCCCCAGCATTTT
-	TRBV11-3	TRBJ1-5	-	CASSFIPGRGDQPQHF	TGTGCCAGCAGCTTCATTCCCGGCAGGGGCGATCAGCCCCAGCATTTT
-	TRBV19	TRBJ1-6	-	CATAWSSPTQGSYNSPLHF	TGTGCCACCGCTTGGAGCAGCCCCACCCAGGGCTCCTATAATTCACCCCTCCACTTT
-	TRBV11-3	TRBJ1-1	-	CASSLAENTEAFF	TGTGCCAGCAGCTTAGCAGAGAACACTGAAGCTTTCTTT
-	TRBV14	TRBJ2-1	TRBD2	CASSRTSGGAFYNEQFF	TGTGCCAGCAGCCGGACTAGCGGGGGGGCTTTCTACAATGAGCAGTTCTTC
-	TRBV11-2	TRBJ1-5	-	CASSLTPDGGAQHF	TGTGCCAGCAGCTTAACCCCCGACGGGGGAGCCCAGCATTTT
-	TRBV5-5	TRBJ2-1	-	CASSPGRGRYNEQFF	TGTGCCAGCAGCCCCGGTCGAGGCCGTTACAATGAGCAGTTCTTC
-	TRBV18	TRBJ1-5	-	CASSSGTGRQPQHF	TGTGCCAGCTCATCCGGGACGGGGAGGCAGCCCCAGCATTTT
-	TRBV6-5	TRBJ1-1	-	CASSYSGSEAFF	TGTGCCAGCAGTTATTCGGGTTCTGAAGCTTTCTTT
-	TRBV4-1	TRBJ1-1	-	CASSHWETNTEAFF	TGCGCCAGCAGCCACTGGGAGACGAACACTGAAGCTTTCTTT
-	TRBV30	TRBJ1-2	-	CAWSTGSSSGSGYTF	TGTGCCTGGAGTACAGGGAGTTCGTCGGGTTCTGGCTACACCTTC
-	TRBV12-5	TRBJ2-1	-	CASGFGGSYNEQFF	TGTGCTAGTGGCTTCGGGGGATCCTACAATGAGCAGTTCTTC
-	TRBV18	TRBJ1-1	TRBD1	CASSPRDRAYQGNTEAFF	TGTGCCAGCTCACCACGGGACAGGGCCTATCAAGGGAACACTGAAGCTTTCTTT
-	TRBV14	TRBJ2-3	TRBD2	CASSQARGAAGTQYF	TGTGCCAGCAGCCAAGCGCGGGGGGCGGCAGGTACGCAGTATTTT
-	TRBV27	TRBJ1-1	-	CASISEYTEAFF	TGTGCCAGCATTAGTGAGTACACTGAAGCTTTCTTT
-	TRBV5-6	TRBJ2-2	TRBD1	CASSLTGVDTGELFF	TGTGCCAGCAGCTTGACAGGGGTTGACACCGGGGAGCTGTTTTTT
-	TRBV29-1	TRBJ1-1	TRBD1	CSVSQGAGIAEAFF	TGCAGCGTTTCCCAGGGGGCTGGTATAGCTGAAGCTTTCTTT
-	TRBV2	TRBJ1-3	-	CASSEEDRPPVSSGNTIYF	TGTGCCAGCAGTGAAGAAGACAGGCCACCGGTGAGCTCTGGAAACACCATATATTTT
few	TRBV19	TRBJ1-5	TRBD1	CASSTRTGTRNQPQHF	TGTGCCAGTAGTACCCGGACAGGGACCCGCAATCAGCCCCAGCATTTT
-	TRBV10-3	TRBJ2-1	TRBD1	CAISGAGTGQNEQFF	TGTGCCATCAGTGGAGCCGGGACAGGGCAGAATGAGCAGTTCTTC
-	TRBV5-1	TRBJ1-2	TRBD1	CASSRDSTYGYTF	TGCGCCAGCAGCCGGGACAGTACCTATGGCTACACCTTC
-	TRBV24-1	TRBJ1-5	-	CATSDVRGNQPQHF	TGTGCCACCAGTGACGTCAGGGGCAATCAGCCCCAGCATTTT
-	TRBV4-1	TRBJ1-2	TRBD1	CASYPGQGLGNYGYTF	TGCGCCAGCTACCCCGGACAGGGACTGGGAAACTATGGCTACACCTTC
once	TRBV19	TRBJ1-1	TRBD1	CASSPYSGTAVNTEAFF	TGTGCCAGTAGTCCGTACTCCGGGACAGCTGTGAACACTGAAGCTTTCTTT
-	TRBV24-1	TRBJ2-1	TRBD2	CATKSGGANEQFF	TGTGCCACCAAATCCGGGGGGGCCAATGAGCAGTTCTTC
-	TRBV5-1	TRBJ1-2	-	CASSLAAATLDGYTF	TGCGCCAGCAGCTTGGCTGCAGCGACCCTAGATGGCTACACCTTC
-	TRBV10-3	TRBJ1-5	TRBD1	CATSVGTGDQPQHF	TGTGCCACCAGCGTAGGAACAGGGGATCAGCCCCAGCATTTT
-	TRBV15	TRBJ1-4	TRBD1	CATTSLGQALTNEKLFF	TGTGCCACCACCTCACTGGGACAGGCGCTAACTAATGAAAAACTGTTTTTT
-	TRBV25-1	TRBJ2-2	-	CASSEYYAQRGETGELFF	TGTGCCAGCAGTGAATATTACGCTCAACGGGGAGAAACCGGGGAGCTGTTTTTT
-	TRBV15	TRBJ1-5	TRBD1	CATSTGGVQPQHF	TGTGCCACCAGTACAGGGGGAGTCCAGCCCCAGCATTTT